This entry describes one T cell receptor (beta chain). Its antigen remains unknown. Germline assignment: CDR1 LNHDA and CDR2 SQIVND (reference sequence). The CDR3 runs 15 residues. The V gene end was trimmed by 4 bases and the J gene end by 1 base; junction bases not matched to a gene: 6. This PCR relied on a set of 60 Vbeta primers and 13 Jbeta primers. The table came from immunoSEQ multiplex PCR; TCRdb's copy has only in-frame clones and leaves some out. The data contain about 160,000 clones, around 73% of them seen just once; the ten biggest clones take up over 1.1%. This record comes from a study of cytomegalovirus exposure and HLA in healthy donors. Overall study context: Membership in the Caucasian-associated ancestry cluster was found for 75% to 90% of approximately 400 genotyped donors. The study's findings and limits: The study put 150 or so TCR beta chains on its list as cytomegalovirus-associated. It was in a later analysis that TCR association rates were seen to vary by HLA locus, highest for DRB1 and lowest for HLA-C. A likely sequencing artifact accounted for one observed cluster of highly shared sequence variants.

The specimen sequenced was PBMCs. The origin of this receptor is a male donor in good health and CMV-seronegative. The rearrangement joins TRBV19 to TRBJ2-7; 8 bases map to TRBD2. In DNA, the CDR3 is TGTGCCAGTAGTAGGAGTAGCGGGAATTCCTACGAGCAGTACTTC. Translated: CASSRSSGNSYEQYF.